The rows below give T cell receptor beta chains drawn from one sample of a study of a mutant IDH1 vaccine in newly diagnosed glioma. TCRdb keeps only in-frame clones here, not all; method: immunoSEQ multiplex PCR. The sample includes fewer than 150,000 clones, around 90% of them seen just once. These receptors' antigens are unknown. Sequenced here: PBMCs, sampled from a glioma patient whose treatment included an IDH1 peptide vaccine. These receptors originate from a woman between 45 and 65 years old with glioma. Both conserved end residues are part of each CDR3. Size is omitted from some rows. Given values are once, few, many or a class for expanded clones.

CDR3aa	j_gene	v_gene	abundance
CASSLRAGEDSNQPQHF	TRBJ1-5	TRBV7-9	-
CSVVGANTEAFF	TRBJ1-1	TRBV29-1	-
CASSYRVHTGELFF	TRBJ2-2	TRBV6-5	-
CASNQRQGNEQYF	TRBJ2-7	TRBV2	-
CASSSGGSNQPQHF	TRBJ1-5	TRBV5-4	-
CASRLESQRLGETQYF	TRBJ2-5	TRBV12-2	-
CASSPRAGGSGELFF	TRBJ2-2	TRBV11-3	-
CASSGLAGEIYEQYF	TRBJ2-7	TRBV6-6	once
CASSFNDPGSKLFF	TRBJ1-4	TRBV28	-
CASGLWGEQYF	TRBJ2-7	TRBV6-5	-
CATKRLAGARYEQYF	TRBJ2-7	TRBV28	-
CASSYGLAGGYEQYF	TRBJ2-7	TRBV6-5	-
CASSLKAEETQYF	TRBJ2-5	TRBV27	-
CASSLVANTEAFF	TRBJ1-1	TRBV5-1	-
CASSTQGMTDTQYF	TRBJ2-3	TRBV5-1	-
CASSLVDYEQYF	TRBJ2-7	TRBV7-9	-
CASSLGDNSPLHF	TRBJ1-6	TRBV5-6	-
CASSLQGRTYEQYF	TRBJ2-7	TRBV28	-
CASSGLANTQYF	TRBJ2-3	TRBV5-1	few
CASKGLAAYNEQFF	TRBJ2-1	TRBV2	-
CASSARDRGLAGVVDEQFF	TRBJ2-1	TRBV28	-
CASSPRQGWMPEAFF	TRBJ1-1	TRBV19	-
CASSWDSEQYF	TRBJ2-7	TRBV28	-